The clone carrying this T cell receptor beta chain was seen only once. Antigen unknown. These data come from a study of T cell responses to AZD1222 COVID-19 vaccine. General observations from the study: There were mostly white British donors and more females than males, and clonal diversity was possibly underestimated.

Sequenced by immunoSEQ multiplex PCR; TCRdb stores in-frame clones only, minus some. The sample has about 120,000 clones, 80% to 90% seen once. The CDR3 is 16 amino acids. Germline assignment: CDR1 SGHTA and CDR2 FQGTGA. V dropped 2 bases and J dropped 1 base, with 11 bases sitting between them. This TCR came from an adult in good health. Sequenced material: peripheral blood, taken on day 0 of AZD1222 vaccination. This rearrangement joins TRBV7-3 to TRBJ2-2; the D gene is possibly TRBD2 (6 bases). CDR3 amino acids: CASSLSGLMNTGELFF. The CDR3 region has the DNA TGTGCCAGCAGCTTATCAGGACTAATGAACACCGGGGAGCTGTTTTTT.